This TCR beta chain derives from a study of control samples from healthy donors and cancer patients. This clone was recorded a few times. The assay was immunoSEQ multiplex PCR, and TCRdb's table has in-frame clones only and misses some. The sample includes 90,000 or so clones, about 88% of them seen just once. Germline V gene data show CDR1 as MNHEY and CDR2 as SMNVEV (reference sequence). This CDR3 has 14 amino acids. The V and J ends lost 5 bases and 7 bases, in that order; junction bases with no gene match: 6. The sequenced sample was blood. The rearrangement uses TRBV27 and TRBJ1-5, with 9 bases identical to TRBD1. The sequence was obtained from a woman aged 55-70 years in good health. CDR3 protein: CASSPRTGEQPQHF. As DNA, the CDR3 is TGTGCCAGCAGTCCAAGGACAGGGGAACAGCCCCAGCATTTT.